This T cell receptor (beta chain) was documented in a study of monozygotic twins with inflammatory bowel disease. Findings of the study overall: Relative clonotype sharing with others was diminished in IBD patients versus healthy twins, particularly with disease activity. Whether twins were concordant or discordant made no difference to repertoire similarity, possibly from limited power.

Germline CDR1 and CDR2: MNHEY and SVGAGI. The CDR3 covers 13 residues. With respect to this clonotype: The target antigen is unknown.

The template-switching step introduced UMIs that carried a 6-nucleotide sample barcode. TCRdb reanalyzed the 5' RACE reads and collapses them to one entry per CDR3 protein, without DNA. Seen in this sample are roughly 170,000 distinct CDR3 sequences; the ten most common clones hold less than 8%. Material for sequencing was blood. The clonotype was recovered from a human donor with ulcerative colitis or Crohn's disease, or a healthy co-twin of an affected twin (not recorded which). The rearrangement links TRBV6-5 to TRBJ1-2; TCRdb indicates TRBD1, and absent DNA this call remains unverified. CDR3 sequence reads: CASTRGGAGGYTF.